This T cell receptor (beta chain) originates from a study of T cell responses to AZD1222 COVID-19 vaccine. About the study: Pooling of second doses given at about 4 or about 12 weeks was done. General observations from the study: None of the repertoires were sampled until the peak T cell response had passed. Nearly half of spike-specific TCRs reportedly go after variant regions that carry no mutations.

Generated by immunoSEQ multiplex PCR, the TCRdb table keeps only in-frame clones and is missing some. The data contain fewer than 110,000 clones, roughly nine tenths of them singletons. Comments on this clone: Its antigen is as yet unknown. One end of the junction fails to match germline, which may point to a read error.

Looked up from germline, CDR1 is DFQATT and CDR2 is SNEGSKA (reference sequence). CDR3 size: 11 residues. This sequence joins TRBV20-1 and TRBJ2-7; D uncertain. The sample here was peripheral blood, taken on day 0 of AZD1222 vaccination. The TCR was taken from an adult in good health. CDR3 amino acids: CSARDPPRLRF. Written as DNA, the CDR3 is TGCAGTGCTAGAGATCCCCCCCGACTGAGGTTC.